This T cell receptor (beta chain) was observed in a study of shared clonotypes between healthy human individuals. Nashville, Tennessee was home to all donors, each a Caucasian adult. The V and J ends lost 6 bases and 1 base respectively, with 12 bases between them. The CDR3 runs to 14 residues. CDR1 and CDR2 from the germline V gene are KGHSH and LQKENI. Assay execution took place at the deep level. Repertoires were generated with immunoSEQ multiplex PCR, while TCRdb's copy carries only in-frame clones and drops some. The sample has about 510,000 clones; 79% are singletons. Source material: PBMCs. This chain connects TRBV18 to TRBJ2-5; no reliable D call. This TCR was recovered from a woman in her forties in good health. Some clones in this sample may be carry-over from other donors' samples. CDR3 in amino acids: CASSSNVAQETQYF. CDR3 in DNA: TGTGCCAGCTCGTCGAACGTAGCCCAAGAGACCCAGTACTTC.